These T cell receptor beta chains were read from a single sample in a study of T cell responses to AZD1222 COVID-19 vaccine. The protocol was immunoSEQ multiplex PCR, while the TCRdb copy is restricted to in-frame clones and leaves out a portion. The sample lists about 80,000 clones; 70% to 90% were seen once. The sequencing here drew on peripheral blood, taken 28 days after the second AZD1222 dose. These receptors all stem from an adult who received the AZD1222 COVID-19 vaccine. CDR3s include the opening cysteine and the closing phenylalanine or tryptophan. D genes are given only for firm matches. Clone size, where shown, is once, few, many, or a class for clones that have expanded.

TRBJ1-5 | TRBD1 | TRBV7-9 | . | CASSSTDRENQPQHF | TGTGCCAGCAGCTCAACGGACAGGGAGAATCAGCCCCAGCATTTT
TRBJ1-6 | . | TRBV23-1 | . | CASRQKQGVGVVSPLHF | TGCGCCAGCAGGCAAAAACAGGGAGTTGGGGTTGTTTCACCCCTCCACTTT
TRBJ2-1 | . | TRBV6-4 | . | CASSDGTGSSYNEQFF | TGTGCCAGCAGTGACGGAACGGGGAGCTCCTACAATGAGCAGTTCTTC
TRBJ2-1 | . | TRBV2 | . | CASSELSGAYNEQFF | TGTGCCAGCAGTGAATTGTCAGGGGCCTACAATGAGCAGTTCTTC
TRBJ2-7 | . | TRBV15 | . | CATSRDPGSEQYF | TGTGCCACCAGCAGAGATCCGGGGAGCGAGCAGTACTTC
TRBJ1-2 | . | TRBV19 | . | CASSIKGGGAYGYTF | TGTGCCAGTAGTATCAAAGGCGGGGGGGCCTATGGCTACACCTTC
TRBJ1-1 | TRBD1 | TRBV7-9 | . | CASSLWGGQEGLGAFF | TGTGCCAGCAGCTTATGGGGGGGACAGGAGGGTTTAGGAGCTTTCTTT
TRBJ1-2 | . | TRBV4-2 | once | CASSQEDAGTRGYTF | TGTGCCAGCAGCCAAGAAGACGCAGGGACGCGCGGCTACACCTTC
TRBJ1-1 | TRBD1 | TRBV2 | . | CASSRDRVEAFF | TGTGCCAGCAGCCGGGACAGGGTAGAAGCTTTCTTT
TRBJ1-1 | TRBD1 | TRBV6-5 | . | CASSFRDSMNTEAFF | TGTGCCAGCAGTTTTCGGGACAGCATGAACACTGAAGCTTTCTTT
TRBJ2-1 | TRBD2 | TRBV11-1 | . | CASSSLLALDYNEQFF | TGTGCCAGCAGCTCCTTACTAGCGTTAGACTACAATGAGCAGTTCTTC
TRBJ1-1 | . | TRBV3-1/TRBV3-2 | few | CASSPSRGKGEAFF | TGTGCCAGCAGCCCTTCCCGGGGTAAGGGTGAAGCTTTCTTT
TRBJ2-7 | . | TRBV24-1 | . | CATSSGTYEQYF | TGTGCCACCAGTTCTGGGACCTACGAGCAGTACTTC
TRBJ1-2 | TRBD1 | TRBV27 | . | CASSLQGGGDGYTF | TGTGCCAGCAGTTTACAGGGAGGGGGCGATGGCTACACCTTC
TRBJ1-1 | TRBD1 | TRBV27 | . | CASSRRTTTGVMNTEAFF | TGTGCCAGCAGCCGTCGAACCACCACAGGGGTAATGAACACTGAAGCTTTCTTT
TRBJ2-3 | TRBD1 | TRBV28 | . | CASSLRGGVGDTQYF | TGTGCCAGCAGTTTACGAGGGGGCGTGGGAGATACGCAGTATTTT
TRBJ2-1 | TRBD2 | TRBV5-8 | . | CASSPEGLAGALEQFF | TGTGCCAGCAGCCCCGAGGGACTAGCGGGGGCCCTCGAGCAGTTCTTC
TRBJ2-5 | . | TRBV2 | once | CASSELEETQYF | TGTGCCAGCAGTGAACTAGAAGAGACCCAGTACTTC
TRBJ2-5 | TRBD2 | TRBV2 | . | CASSPTSGVGETQYF | TGTGCCAGCAGTCCGACTAGCGGGGTCGGGGAGACCCAGTACTTC
TRBJ2-7 | TRBD1 | TRBV5-1 | . | CASSPQPTGAASYEQYF | TGCGCCAGCAGCCCGCAACCTACAGGGGCTGCGTCCTACGAGCAGTACTTC
TRBJ2-3 | TRBD2 | TRBV5-4 | . | CASSLRAGGGDTQYF | TGTGCCAGCAGCTTAAGGGCGGGAGGAGGGGATACGCAGTATTTT
TRBJ2-5 | . | TRBV5-6 | . | CASSLNQETQYF | TGTGCCAGCAGCTTGAACCAAGAGACCCAGTACTTC
TRBJ1-2 | TRBD1 | TRBV20-1 | . | CSAREGQENTF | TGCAGTGCTAGAGAAGGACAGGAGAACACCTTC
TRBJ1-2 | . | TRBV19 | once | CASSIGAGSGGYTF | TGTGCCAGTAGTATAGGAGCGGGCTCCGGCGGCTACACCTTC
TRBJ1-2 | . | TRBV29-1 | once | CSVEAEYYGYTF | TGCAGCGTTGAAGCCGAGTACTATGGCTACACCTTC
TRBJ2-7 | TRBD1 | TRBV5-1 | . | CASSLRQGTYEQYF | TGCGCCAGCAGCCTAAGACAGGGAACCTACGAGCAGTACTTC
TRBJ1-2 | . | TRBV19 | . | CASSTGDVLNGYTF | TGTGCCAGTAGTACCGGGGACGTCCTGAATGGCTACACCTTC
TRBJ2-7 | . | TRBV4-3 | . | CASREGIGEYEQYF | TGCGCCAGCAGAGAGGGGATCGGAGAGTACGAGCAGTACTTC
TRBJ2-7 | . | TRBV28 | once | CASSSGAGHLSYEQYF | TGTGCCAGCAGTTCGGGTGCCGGACATCTTTCCTACGAGCAGTACTTC
TRBJ1-2 | . | TRBV21-1 | . | CASSKATGYGYTF | TGTGCCAGCAGCAAAGCCACGGGCTATGGCTACACCTTC
TRBJ2-1 | TRBD2 | TRBV5-8 | . | CASSLDRYVLAGGPFF | TGTGCCAGCAGCTTGGACCGTTACGTACTAGCGGGAGGGCCGTTCTTC
TRBJ1-2 | TRBD1 | TRBV6-5 | few | CASSGTGENYGYTF | TGTGCCAGCAGCGGGACAGGAGAAAACTATGGCTACACCTTC
TRBJ1-4 | TRBD1 | TRBV7-9 | . | CASSPLTGSANEKLFF | TGTGCCAGCAGCCCACTGACAGGGTCGGCTAATGAAAAACTGTTTTTT
TRBJ2-1 | TRBD1 | TRBV5-1 | . | CASSLTDRPQFF | TGCGCCAGCAGCTTAACGGACAGGCCGCAGTTCTTC
TRBJ2-1 | TRBD2 | TRBV19 | . | CASSIGGTSGPSYNEQFF | TGTGCCAGTAGTATAGGGGGGACTAGCGGGCCCTCCTACAATGAGCAGTTCTTC
TRBJ1-1 | . | TRBV27 | . | CASRETYRLNTEAFF | TGTGCCAGCAGAGAAACTTACAGGCTGAACACTGAAGCTTTCTTT
TRBJ1-6 | . | TRBV5-1 | once | CASSLEGSPNSPLHF | TGCGCCAGCAGCTTGGAGGGCAGCCCCAATTCACCCCTCCACTTT
TRBJ2-2 | . | TRBV7-6 | . | CASSPRPNTGELFF | TGTGCCAGCAGCCCTCGGCCGAACACCGGGGAGCTGTTTTTT
TRBJ1-4 | TRBD1 | TRBV2 | few | CASRDRARGEKLFF | TGTGCCAGCAGGGACAGGGCCAGGGGTGAAAAACTGTTTTTT
TRBJ1-1 | . | TRBV6-5 | . | CASTTRDSNTEAFF | TGTGCCAGCACCACCCGGGACTCCAACACTGAAGCTTTCTTT
TRBJ2-7 | . | TRBV30 | . | CAWSIRLVGVREQYF | TGTGCCTGGTCCATCAGACTGGTCGGGGTACGCGAGCAGTACTTC
TRBJ2-1 | . | TRBV10-1 | . | CASSLENEQFF | TGCGCCAGCAGTTTAGAGAATGAGCAGTTCTTC
TRBJ1-3 | . | TRBV10-2 | . | CATSTGSTGNTIYF | TGCGCCACCAGCACAGGGTCTACTGGAAACACCATATATTTT
TRBJ1-2 | . | TRBV28 | . | CASSLGLRGWSYGYTF | TGTGCCAGCAGTTTAGGTCTAAGGGGTTGGAGCTATGGCTACACCTTC
TRBJ1-4 | TRBD1 | TRBV29-1 | . | CSVEGAGDEKLFF | TGCAGCGTCGAGGGGGCAGGGGATGAAAAACTGTTTTTT
TRBJ1-1 | TRBD1 | TRBV27 | . | CASSTQGITEAFF | TGTGCCAGCAGTACACAGGGGATCACTGAAGCTTTCTTT
TRBJ1-6 | . | TRBV30 | . | CARDGRGSPLHF | TGTGCCCGGGACGGCCGGGGTTCACCCCTCCACTTT
TRBJ1-1 | . | TRBV6-5 | . | CASSFQGRDTEAFF | TGTGCCAGCAGTTTCCAGGGGAGAGACACTGAAGCTTTCTTT
TRBJ1-1 | . | TRBV4-2 | once | CASSQAVGTEAFF | TGTGCCAGCAGCCAAGCAGTCGGCACTGAAGCTTTCTTT
TRBJ2-1 | . | TRBV6-2/TRBV6-3 | . | CASTPGPVGQFF | TGTGCCAGCACCCCCGGACCCGTGGGGCAGTTCTTC
TRBJ1-2 | TRBD1 | TRBV28 | . | CASSLYRTGRGYTF | TGTGCCAGCAGTTTATACAGGACAGGGAGAGGCTACACCTTC
TRBJ2-5 | . | TRBV14 | . | CASSQTRYRNTQYF | TGTGCCAGCAGCCAAACTCGATACAGGAATACCCAGTACTTC
TRBJ1-1 | . | TRBV29-1 | few | CASGANEAFF | TGCGCCTCCGGGGCCAATGAAGCTTTCTTT
TRBJ1-6 | TRBD1 | TRBV9 | . | CASSAQTGKNSPLHF | TGTGCCAGCAGCGCTCAGACAGGGAAAAATTCACCCCTCCACTTT
TRBJ2-3 | TRBD1 | TRBV4-3 | . | CASSQDPRQGGTDTQYF | TGCGCCAGCAGCCAAGACCCCAGACAGGGAGGCACAGATACGCAGTATTTT
TRBJ1-3 | TRBD1 | TRBV7-8 | few | CASSPPGQGENTIYF | TGTGCCAGCAGCCCCCCGGGACAGGGGGAAAACACCATATATTTT
TRBJ2-3 | . | TRBV6-4 | . | CASSVRSTDTQYF | TGTGCCAGCAGTGTACGGAGCACAGATACGCAGTATTTT
TRBJ2-1 | . | TRBV6-5 | . | CASREDSGPRRQFF | TGTGCCAGCAGGGAGGACAGCGGTCCGAGGCGGCAGTTCTTC
TRBJ1-6 | . | TRBV19 | . | CASSRTSSSYNSPLHF | TGTGCCAGTAGTCGTACCTCGAGCTCCTATAATTCACCCCTCCACTTT